Each of the 2 T cell receptor beta chains below was sequenced from the same sample in a study of long-term antiretroviral therapy in people with HIV. Researchers report immunoSEQ v3.0 was run at survey level. TCRdb's table, derived via immunoSEQ multiplex PCR, lists solely in-frame clones and lacks some. The sample consists of about 16,000 clones, more than 65% of them appearing once. The sequencing used unsorted PBMCs, collected roughly 1.2 years before starting antiretroviral therapy. The receptors originated from a man aged 25 to 40 with HIV.

Only a few counts were recorded for this clone. The rearrangement joins TRBV7-3 to TRBJ1-3; D is perhaps TRBD1 (5 bases). Trimming stripped 6 bases from V and 0 bases from J, with 12 bases between. The CDR3 length is 15 residues. CDR1 and CDR2 (germline): SGHTA, FQGTGA. CDR3 amino acids: CASRLIRDSGNTIYF. CDR3 nucleotide sequence: TGTGCCAGCAGGTTGATCAGGGACTCTGGAAACACCATATATTTT.

CDR3 protein: CASNQGEATEAFF. For the CDR3, the DNA is TGTGCCAGCAATCAGGGAGAAGCCACTGAAGCTTTCTTT. This chain uses TRBV28 with TRBJ1-1; TRBD1 might be the D (5 bases). This CDR3 contains 13 residues. Germline CDR1 is MDHEN and CDR2 is SYDVKM. V lost 7 bases, J lost 4 bases, and 13 bases lay in between.